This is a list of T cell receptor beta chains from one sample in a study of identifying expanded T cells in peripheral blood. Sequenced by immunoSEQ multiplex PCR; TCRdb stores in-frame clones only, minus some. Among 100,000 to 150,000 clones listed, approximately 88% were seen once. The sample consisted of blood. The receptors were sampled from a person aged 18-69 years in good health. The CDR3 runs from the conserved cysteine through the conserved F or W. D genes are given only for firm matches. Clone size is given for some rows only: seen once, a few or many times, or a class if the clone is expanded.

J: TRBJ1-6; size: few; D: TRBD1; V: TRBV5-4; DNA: TGTGCCAGCACCCGGCGGACAGGAGAAACACCCCTCCACTTT; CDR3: CASTRRTGETPLHF
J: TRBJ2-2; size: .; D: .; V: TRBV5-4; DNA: TGTGCCAGCAGCTCGTTGGATTCGACCGGGGAGCTGTTTTTT; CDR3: CASSSLDSTGELFF
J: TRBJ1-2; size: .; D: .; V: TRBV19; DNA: TGTGCCAGTAGTCTCGTCAACTATGGCTACACCTTC; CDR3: CASSLVNYGYTF
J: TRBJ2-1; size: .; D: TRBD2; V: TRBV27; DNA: TGTGCCAGCAGTCTCACCTCGCGGGGGGGCAATGAGCAGTTCTTC; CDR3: CASSLTSRGGNEQFF
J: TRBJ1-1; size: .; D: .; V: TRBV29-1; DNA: TGCAGCGTTGAAGGGCGGGACGGGGCTGATACTGAAGCTTTCTTT; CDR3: CSVEGRDGADTEAFF
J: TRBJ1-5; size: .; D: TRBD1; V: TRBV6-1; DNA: TGTGCCAGCAGTGAAAGGGGGCTAGGGAATCAGCCCCAGCATTTT; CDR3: CASSERGLGNQPQHF
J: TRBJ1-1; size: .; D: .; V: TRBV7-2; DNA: TGTGCCAGCAGCTTAGTTCAGGGGTTGGGTGAAGCTTTCTTT; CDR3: CASSLVQGLGEAFF
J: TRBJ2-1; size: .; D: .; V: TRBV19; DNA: TGTGCCAGTAATATAGGGGGGTCCTACAATGAGCAGTTCTTC; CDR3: CASNIGGSYNEQFF
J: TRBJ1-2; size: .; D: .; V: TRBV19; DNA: TGTGCCAGTAGTATAGGAGATTGGCATGGCTACACCTTC; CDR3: CASSIGDWHGYTF
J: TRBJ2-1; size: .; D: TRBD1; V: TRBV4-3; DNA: TGCGCCAGCAGCCAAGCGGGGACAGCCACGGACAATGAGCAGTTCTTC; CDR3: CASSQAGTATDNEQFF
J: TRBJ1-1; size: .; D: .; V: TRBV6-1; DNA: TGTGCCACCGAATGGAATGGTGGGACTGAAGCTTTCTTT; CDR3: CATEWNGGTEAFF
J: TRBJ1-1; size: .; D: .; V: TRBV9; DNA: TGTGCCAGCAGCGTCTGGGACGTCACTGAAGCTTTCTTT; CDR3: CASSVWDVTEAFF
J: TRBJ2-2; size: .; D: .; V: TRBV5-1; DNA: TGCGCCAGCAGCTTGTCTGGACCAACCTCACGAACCGGGGAGCTGTTTTTT; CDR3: CASSLSGPTSRTGELFF
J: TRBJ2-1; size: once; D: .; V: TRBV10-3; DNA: TGTGCCATCAGTGAGTCGGAACAGGGTCCCTACAATGAGCAGTTCTTC; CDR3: CAISESEQGPYNEQFF
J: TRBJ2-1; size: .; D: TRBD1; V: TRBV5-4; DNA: TGTGCCAGCAGCTTGGGAGGACCGGGACAGGGTAATGAGCAGTTCTTC; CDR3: CASSLGGPGQGNEQFF
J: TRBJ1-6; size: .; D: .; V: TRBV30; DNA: TGTGCCTGGAGTGTACGAAGGTCCTATAATTCACCCCTCCACTTT; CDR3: CAWSVRRSYNSPLHF
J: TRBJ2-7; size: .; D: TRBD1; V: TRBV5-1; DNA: TGCGCCAGCAGCTTGGAAGGGACAGGTTTCACTGGCTTCTACTTC; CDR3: CASSLEGTGFTGFYF
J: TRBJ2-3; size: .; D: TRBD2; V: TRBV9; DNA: TGTGCCAGCAGCGCCCCAACGGGGGGACGGCAGTATTTT; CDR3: CASSAPTGGRQYF
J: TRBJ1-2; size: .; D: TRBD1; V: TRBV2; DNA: TGTGCCAGCAGTGAGGACAGGGTTCCTGGCTACACCTTC; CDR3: CASSEDRVPGYTF
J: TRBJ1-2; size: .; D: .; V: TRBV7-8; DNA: TGTGCCAGCAGCCCCTTGGACTATGGCTACACCTTC; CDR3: CASSPLDYGYTF